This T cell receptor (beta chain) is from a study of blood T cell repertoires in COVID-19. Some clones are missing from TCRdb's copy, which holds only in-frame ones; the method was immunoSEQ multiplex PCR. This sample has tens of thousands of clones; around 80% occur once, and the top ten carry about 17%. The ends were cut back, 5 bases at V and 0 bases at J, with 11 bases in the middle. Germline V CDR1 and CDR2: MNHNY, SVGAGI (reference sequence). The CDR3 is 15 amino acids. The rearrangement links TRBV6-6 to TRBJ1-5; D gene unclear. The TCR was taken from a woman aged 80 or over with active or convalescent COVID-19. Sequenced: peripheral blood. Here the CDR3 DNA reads TGTGCCAGCAGTCCCACCGGCGGTAGCAATCAGCCCCAGCATTTT. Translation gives CASSPTGGSNQPQHF.